This TCR beta chain was observed in a study of PD-1 blockade in classical Hodgkin lymphoma. Every patient was affected by relapse after autologous stem cell transplantation, while exposure to brentuximab vedotin was not uniform. Only in-frame clones appear in the TCRdb table, and some are missing; sequencing was by immunoSEQ multiplex PCR. The data hold around 20,000 clones, with 80% to 90% observed a single time. V lost 2 bases, J lost 2 bases, and 16 bases lay in between. The CDR3 runs 16 residues. The germline gives CDR1 MNHNY, CDR2 SVGAGI (reference sequence). Material: peripheral blood mononuclear cells (PBMCs), obtained before the second cycle of nivolumab. This clonotype was obtained from a human donor with classical Hodgkin lymphoma. This sequence joins TRBV6-6 and TRBJ2-7; D not resolved. CDR3 residues: CASSYSVEVPPYEQYF. The CDR3 nucleotides read TGTGCCAGCAGTTACAGCGTAGAGGTCCCCCCCTACGAGCAGTACTTC.